The source of this TCR beta chain is a study of T-cell memory formation after mild COVID-19. In the study overall: Across donors, TCR clusters were largely donor specific.

Using its own MiXCR run on the 5' RACE reads, TCRdb lists one record per CDR3 protein. The sample lists 350,000 to 500,000 distinct CDR3 sequences; 20% to 30% were seen once. This clonotype was counted between two and nine times. What it binds is unknown. The study, taken as a whole, reports: Pre-infection memory harbored some responding clones, suggesting cross-reactive memory joined. Clones that shrank (day 15 to 85) were balanced CD4/CD8, whereas later expanders leaned CD4+. Contracting CD4+ clones sat mainly in CM and EM; CD8+ in EMRA.

The material sequenced was PBMCs or a T cell subset sorted from them (not recorded which). The receptor was isolated from an adult woman who had mild COVID-19 (a few samples of this study predate the infection). Cell type and time point are not known.

CDR3 residues: CASSPGTGVYQPQHF. In DNA form, the CDR3 reads TGTGCCAGCAGCCCCGGGACAGGGGTTTATCAGCCCCAGCATTTT. The chain joins TRBV3-1 to TRBJ1-5; 10 positions agree with TRBD1. Trimming removed 4 bases from V and 5 bases from J; junction bases left unmatched: 5. CDR1 LGHDT and CDR2 YNNKEL come from the germline V gene (reference sequence). The CDR3 runs to 15 residues.